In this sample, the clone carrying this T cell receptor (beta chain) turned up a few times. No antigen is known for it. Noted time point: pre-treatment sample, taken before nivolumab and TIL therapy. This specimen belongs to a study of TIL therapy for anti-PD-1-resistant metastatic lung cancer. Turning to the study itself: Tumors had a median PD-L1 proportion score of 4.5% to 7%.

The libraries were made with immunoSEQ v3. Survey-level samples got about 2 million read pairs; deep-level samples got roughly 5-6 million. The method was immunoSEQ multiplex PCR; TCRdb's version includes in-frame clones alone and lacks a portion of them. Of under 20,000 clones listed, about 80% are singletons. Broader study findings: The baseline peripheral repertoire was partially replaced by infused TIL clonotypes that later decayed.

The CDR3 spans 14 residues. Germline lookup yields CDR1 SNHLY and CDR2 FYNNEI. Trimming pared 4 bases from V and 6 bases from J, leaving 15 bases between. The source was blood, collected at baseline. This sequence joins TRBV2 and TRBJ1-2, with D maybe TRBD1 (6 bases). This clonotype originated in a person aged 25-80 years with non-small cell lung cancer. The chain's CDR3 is CASSVGGRIDGYTF. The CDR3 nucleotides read TGTGCCAGCAGTGTTGGGGGGCGCATCGATGGCTACACCTTC.